The 26 T cell receptor beta chains reported below all come from one sample, sequenced in a study of blood T cell repertoires in COVID-19. The repertoire was sequenced with immunoSEQ multiplex PCR; TCRdb's copy has only in-frame clones and lacks some. The sample consists of some 130,000 clones, 80% to 90% of them appearing once. The specimen sequenced was PBMCs or T cells enriched from blood (not recorded which). These receptors were obtained from a man aged 50 or older who had recovered from COVID-19.

The gene calls are TRBV6-5 and TRBJ2-7; TRBD1 aligns across 7 bases. CDR3 size: 14 residues. J was trimmed by 3 bases and V by 6 bases; bases with no gene match: 8. Looked up from germline, CDR1 is MNHEY and CDR2 is SVGAGI. The CDR3 region is CASRAMGQLYEQYF. As DNA, the CDR3 is TGTGCCAGCAGAGCAATGGGACAGCTCTACGAGCAGTACTTC.

The chain has TRBV28 and TRBJ2-5, with D uncertain. This CDR3 spans 15 amino acids. CDR1 and CDR2 from the germline V gene are MDHEN and SYDVKM. V shed 6 bases and J shed 3 bases, with 17 bases lying between them. CDR3 bases: TGTGCCAGCAGCCCGACCCCAGGCCCCGAAGAGACCCAGTACTTC. Protein: CASSPTPGPEETQYF. Together with reference TRBV28 and TRBJ2-5, the CDR3 gives the full variable domain: DVKVTQSSRYLVKRTGEKVFLECVQDMDHENMFWYRQDPGLGLRLIYFSYDVKMKEKGDIPEGYSVSREKKERFSLILESASTNQTSMYLCASSPTPGPEETQYFGPGTRLLVL.

The CDR3 here is CASQGRGNYSPLHF. The CDR3 nucleotides are TGTGCCAGTCAGGGCAGGGGAAATTATTCACCCCTCCACTTT. The chain uses TRBV19 and TRBJ1-6; tentatively, D is TRBD1 (6 bases). CDR1 is LNHDA and CDR2 is SQIVND in the germline V gene (reference sequence). The V end was cut by 8 bases, the J end by 8 bases, with 16 bases between. The CDR3 totals 14 residues.

V is TRBV5-1 and J is TRBJ2-1; D not certain. This CDR3 is built from 17 residues. Germline CDR1 SGHRS, CDR2 YFSETQ. The V and J ends lost 3 bases and 8 bases respectively, with 24 bases between them. CDR3 coding DNA: TGCGCCAGCAGCTACCCAGAGGCGACTTTGATTGGCGATGAGCAGTTCTTC. It yields the protein CASSYPEATLIGDEQFF. The variable domain in full, completed from reference TRBV5-1 and TRBJ2-1, reads KAGVTQTPRYLIKTRGQQVTLSCSPISGHRSVSWYQQTPGQGLQFLFEYFSETQRNKGNFPGRFSGRQFSNSRSEMNVSTLELGDSALYLCASSYPEATLIGDEQFFGPGTRLTVL.

The chain uses TRBV12-3 or TRBV12-4 and TRBJ1-6; no reliable D call. This CDR3 has 13 amino acids. The germline V and J ends were trimmed by 6 bases and 10 bases, with 13 bases remaining between them. CDR3 in amino acids: CASSKIFGSPLHF. The CDR3 DNA follows: TGTGCCAGCAGCAAGATCTTCGGGTCACCCCTCCACTTT.

V usage is TRBV11-2 and J usage is TRBJ1-6, with 7 bases fitting TRBD1. V shed 1 base, J shed 8 bases, and the junction held 5 bases outside the gene matches. This CDR3 is built from 15 residues. From germline, CDR1 is SGHAT and CDR2 FQNNGV. CDR3 sequence (DNA): TGTGCCAGCAGCTTAGTCGGCCAGGGGGATTCACCCCTCCACTTT. It codes for CASSLVGQGDSPLHF.

The chain combines TRBV7-9 with TRBJ2-1; TRBD2 matches 10 bases. V shed 5 bases, J shed 5 bases, and the junction held 6 bases outside the gene matches. CDR1 is SEHNR, CDR2 FQNEAQ, per germline (reference sequence). The CDR3 runs to 15 residues. Written as DNA, the CDR3 is TGTGCCAGCAGCGTCGGGACTAGCGCACACAATGAGCAGTTCTTC. This sequence encodes CASSVGTSAHNEQFF.

The genes are TRBV5-4 and TRBJ2-1; 7 nucleotides line up with TRBD2. V lost 4 bases to trimming and J lost 0 bases; unmatched junction nucleotides: 7. Germline V gives CDR1 SGHNT, CDR2 YYREEE (reference sequence). The CDR3 sequence is 16 residues long. The DNA of the CDR3 is TGTGCCAGCAGCGCCGGGACTACCGGCTCCTACAATGAGCAGTTCTTC. As protein: CASSAGTTGSYNEQFF.

This chain links TRBV11-2 with TRBJ2-1; TRBD2 agrees at 13 bases. This CDR3 spans 16 amino acids. Germline V gene sequence: CDR1 SGHAT, CDR2 FQNNGV. V lost 5 bases to trimming and J lost 7 bases; unmatched junction nucleotides: 8. The CDR3: CASSRSTSGGENEQFF. CDR3 bases: TGTGCCAGCAGCCGTTCCACTAGCGGGGGGGAGAATGAGCAGTTCTTC.

The J gene is TRBJ1-2, the V gene TRBV7-2, with D unresolved. The CDR3 consists of 15 residues. The V and J ends lost 1 base and 0 bases respectively, with 9 bases between them. Per germline, CDR1 SGHTA and CDR2 FQGNSA. The CDR3 DNA is TGTGCCAGCAGCTTAGGAAGTGGCACTAACTATGGCTACACCTTC. Translating gives CASSLGSGTNYGYTF. The full variable domain, completed using reference TRBV7-2 and TRBJ1-2, is GAGVSQSPSNKVTEKGKDVELRCDPISGHTALYWYRQSLGQGLEFLIYFQGNSAPDKSGLPSDRFSAERTGGSVSTLTIQRTQQEDSAVYLCASSLGSGTNYGYTFGSGTRLTVV.

This chain links TRBV5-1 with TRBJ2-5, with 10 bases identical to TRBD2. Germline assignment: CDR1 SGHRS and CDR2 YFSETQ. The CDR3 covers 16 residues. Trimming at V came to 0 bases and at J to 4 bases, leaving 6 bases not matched to a gene. The CDR3 DNA reads TGCGCCAGCAGCTTGGCCTCTAGCGGGGGCGGAGAGACCCAGTACTTC. It specifies CASSLASSGGGETQYF.

The chain has TRBV5-1 and TRBJ1-1, with 7 bases aligning to TRBD1. Germline V lookup: CDR1 SGHRS, CDR2 YFSETQ. J was trimmed by 2 bases and V by 4 bases; bases with no gene match: 8. The CDR3 is made up of 15 amino acids. The CDR3 region is CASSPRTGDNTEAFF. CDR3 sequence (DNA): TGCGCCAGCAGCCCGAGGACAGGCGACAACACTGAAGCTTTCTTT.

CDR3 residues: CASSLRTAYEQYF. CDR3 DNA sequence: TGTGCCAGCAGTTTAAGGACAGCCTACGAGCAGTACTTC. The chain recombines TRBV27 with TRBJ2-7, with a possible D match to TRBD1 (6 bases). V dropped 2 bases and J dropped 2 bases, with 7 bases sitting between them. Germline assignment: CDR1 MNHEY and CDR2 SMNVEV (reference sequence). The CDR3 runs 13 residues.

This chain joins TRBV7-9 and TRBJ1-4; 7 nucleotides match TRBD1. Looked up from germline, CDR1 is SEHNR and CDR2 is FQNEAQ (reference sequence). The junction had 8 bases not matched to a gene; V was cut back by 5 bases and J by 5 bases. CDR3 length: 15 residues. Written as DNA, the CDR3 is TGTGCCAGCAGCCCGGGGGACAGCATCAATGAAAAACTGTTTTTT. It is translated as CASSPGDSINEKLFF.

The V call is TRBV18, the J call TRBJ2-3, with D possibly matching TRBD1 (6 bases). This CDR3 comprises 12 residues. With 6 bases removed from V and 6 bases from J, the gap between germline ends came to 10 bases. Germline V gives CDR1 KGHSH, CDR2 LQKENI. The CDR3 loop is CASSPRGDTQYF. The DNA for the CDR3 is TGTGCCAGCTCCCCCAGGGGCGATACGCAGTATTTT.

This rearrangement joins TRBV7-9 to TRBJ1-2; 9 bases match TRBD1. Losses at the gene ends were 4 bases for V and 4 bases for J; bases not matched to a gene: 13. CDR3 length equals 17 residues. CDR1 is SEHNR and CDR2 is FQNEAQ in the germline V gene (reference sequence). The CDR3 here is CASSSAPRDRVFYGYTF. The CDR3 DNA reads TGTGCCAGCAGCTCGGCGCCTAGGGACAGGGTCTTCTATGGCTACACCTTC.

V usage is TRBV6-2 or TRBV6-3 and J usage is TRBJ2-3, with 7 bases aligning to TRBD1. V was pared by 4 bases and J by 2 bases, with 9 bases of the junction left unmatched. From germline, CDR1 is MNHEY and CDR2 SVGEGT. The CDR3 is 16 residues long. The CDR3 bases are TGTGCCAGCAGTTCGTCACATACAGGGGCCACAGATACGCAGTATTTT. Residues: CASSSSHTGATDTQYF.

The chain recombines TRBV5-1 with TRBJ2-2; possible D gene TRBD1, 7 bases. Per germline, CDR1 SGHRS and CDR2 YFSETQ. V was pared by 4 bases and J by 4 bases, with 17 bases between. This CDR3 has 16 residues. CDR3 in DNA: TGCGCCAGCAGCGTAGACGCGGGACAGTTCACCGGGGAGCTGTTTTTT. Translated: CASSVDAGQFTGELFF. The variable domain in full, with the rest retrieved from reference TRBV5-1 and TRBJ2-2, is KAGVTQTPRYLIKTRGQQVTLSCSPISGHRSVSWYQQTPGQGLQFLFEYFSETQRNKGNFPGRFSGRQFSNSRSEMNVSTLELGDSALYLCASSVDAGQFTGELFFGEGSRLTVL.

A single count supports this clone. This chain links TRBV4-3 with TRBJ2-7, with D maybe TRBD2 (6 bases). The CDR3 loop spans 16 amino acids. The ends were cut back, 0 bases at V and 7 bases at J, with 19 bases in the middle. The germline CDR1 and CDR2 sequences are LGHNA and YSLEER. This CDR3 reads CASSQESGTGVGEQYF. The CDR3, as DNA: TGCGCCAGCAGCCAAGAGAGTGGGACGGGAGTCGGGGAGCAGTACTTC.

This clone has just a few counts. In DNA form, the CDR3 reads TGTGCCAGCAGGGGGACAGGGGGGGATCAGCCCCAGCATTTT. This encodes CASRGTGGDQPQHF. This sequence joins TRBV6-5 and TRBJ1-5; 11 nucleotides match TRBD1. Germline V gene lookup returns CDR1 MNHEY and CDR2 SVGAGI. This CDR3 is built from 14 residues. V shed 6 bases, J shed 5 bases, and the junction held 3 bases outside the gene matches.

The J gene is TRBJ1-3, the V gene TRBV2, with 7 bases aligning to TRBD1. CDR1 is SNHLY and CDR2 is FYNNEI in the germline V gene. With 6 bases clipped from V and 0 bases from J, the junction kept 2 bases outside the gene matches. The CDR3 is 14 residues long. This chain's CDR3 is CASRGTDSGNTIYF. DNA of the CDR3: TGTGCCAGCAGGGGGACAGACTCTGGAAACACCATATATTTT. The full variable domain, rest sourced from reference TRBV2 and TRBJ1-3, is EPEVTQTPSHQVTQMGQEVILRCVPISNHLYFYWYRQILGQKVEFLVSFYNNEISEKSEIFDDQFSVERPDGSNFTLKIRSTKLEDSAMYFCASRGTDSGNTIYFGEGSWLTVV.

This clone was recorded a few times. The rearrangement links TRBV4-1 to TRBJ1-1, with 8 bases identical to TRBD1. V shed 4 bases and J 2 bases; nucleotides not matched to a gene: 6. Germline-derived CDR1 and CDR2 are MGHRA and YSYEKL. The CDR3 has 15 amino acids. CDR3 residues: CASSPRDRLNTEAFF. Here the CDR3 DNA reads TGCGCCAGCAGCCCCAGGGACAGGCTAAACACTGAAGCTTTCTTT.

With respect to this clone: The identical CDR3 is also encoded by other nucleotide sequences in the sample. The genes are TRBV6-1 and TRBJ1-2; D not certain. Trimming took 1 base from V and 2 from J, leaving 8 bases between them. This CDR3 is 14 amino acids long. CDR1 and CDR2 from the germline V gene are MNHNS and SASEGT. The CDR3 coding sequence is TGTGCCAGCAGTGAAGGACGGGGAAACTATGGCTACACCTTC. As protein: CASSEGRGNYGYTF.

In its sample, this clone was seen once. CDR3 protein: CASSLGGRGGYNEKLFF. The CDR3 DNA is TGTGCCAGCAGCTTAGGAGGCAGGGGCGGCTATAATGAAAAACTGTTTTTT. The rearrangement links TRBV7-2 to TRBJ1-4; D perhaps matches TRBD1 (6 bases). Trimming cost V 1 base and J 4 bases, with 16 bases left between them. Germline CDR1 is SGHTA and CDR2 is FQGNSA. The CDR3 runs to 17 residues.

The chain links TRBV2 to TRBJ1-3; 7 bases align to TRBD1. Looked up from germline, CDR1 is SNHLY and CDR2 is FYNNEI. This CDR3 has 17 amino acids. V lost 5 bases, J lost 1 base, and 11 bases stayed unmatched. The CDR3 region has the DNA TGTGCCAGCAGTAGACTCGACAGGGTGATTTCTGGAAACACCATATATTTT. The encoded protein is CASSRLDRVISGNTIYF.

The chain couples TRBV12-3 or TRBV12-4 to TRBJ2-2, with D maybe TRBD1 (5 bases). V was trimmed by 3 bases and J by 6 bases, leaving 8 bases between them. This CDR3 has 13 amino acids. The CDR3 DNA is TGTGCCAGCAGTTTCAGGGCCGCCGGGGAGCTGTTTTTT. Protein sequence: CASSFRAAGELFF.